These 15 T cell receptor beta chains originate from one sample sequenced in a study of cytomegalovirus exposure and HLA in healthy donors. PCR amplification relied on 60 Vbeta primers (plus 13 Jbeta primers). Produced via immunoSEQ multiplex PCR; TCRdb's table is partial and in-frame only. The sample carries about 190,000 clones, roughly 74% recorded once. Sample: PBMCs. Receptors were obtained from a woman in her thirties in good health and CMV-seropositive.

This clone appeared once. V and J are TRBV4-1 and TRBJ2-7; TRBD2 might be the D (7 bases). With 0 bases removed from V and 1 base from J, the gap between germline ends came to 13 bases. This CDR3 contains 16 residues. In germline, CDR1 is MGHRA, CDR2 YSYEKL. CDR3 in amino acids: CASSQEPRGGSYEQYF. Written as DNA, the CDR3 is TGCGCCAGCAGCCAAGAGCCGAGGGGGGGTTCCTACGAGCAGTACTTC.

The genes are TRBV27 and TRBJ1-4; D remains ambiguous. The germline CDR1 and CDR2 sequences are MNHEY and SMNVEV (reference sequence). This CDR3 spans 16 amino acids. V lost 0 bases to trimming and J lost 7 bases, with 15 bases between them. CDR3 amino acids: CASSLSIFPSLEKLFF. CDR3 nucleotide sequence: TGTGCCAGCAGTTTATCCATATTCCCCAGTCTTGAAAAACTGTTTTTT.

This clone occurred a few times. The rearrangement links TRBV5-1 to TRBJ2-1; 9 bases fit TRBD1. With 4 bases clipped from V and 7 bases from J, the junction kept 9 bases outside the gene matches. Germline CDR1 is SGHRS and CDR2 is YFSETQ. The CDR3 spans 15 residues. CDR3 nucleotide sequence: TGCGCCAGCAGCCCTCGTGGACAGGGGAGGAATGAGCAGTTCTTC. Protein: CASSPRGQGRNEQFF.

In nucleotides, the CDR3 is TGTGCTAGTGGTTTGGTTACTAGCGGGAGGCTCCCAAGGACCCAGTACTTC. Translated, it gives CASGLVTSGRLPRTQYF. The rearrangement uses TRBV12-5 and TRBJ2-5, with 12 bases that match TRBD2. Trimming cost V 0 bases and J 7 bases; bases outside gene matches: 9. CDR1 and CDR2 from the germline V gene are LGHNT and FRNRAP. This CDR3 has 17 residues.

V usage is TRBV15 and J usage is TRBJ2-1; 8 bases align to TRBD2. The CDR3 runs to 17 residues. J was trimmed by 0 bases and V by 3 bases; bases with no gene match: 7. Germline lookup yields CDR1 LNHNV and CDR2 YYDKDF (reference sequence). The CDR3 nucleotides read TGTGCCACCAGCAGTGAGTCGAGCGGGAGCTCCTACAATGAGCAGTTCTTC. Encoded protein: CATSSESSGSSYNEQFF.

Here the CDR3 DNA reads TGTGCCAGCAGCCGGCGGCCCACAGATACGCAGTATTTT. Protein product: CASSRRPTDTQYF. V gene TRBV5-4 combines with J gene TRBJ2-3; D not resolved. Deletions cut 4 bases from V and 2 bases from J, with 8 bases between. Germline V lookup: CDR1 SGHNT, CDR2 YYREEE (reference sequence). CDR3 length: 13 amino acids.

The gene calls are TRBV6-5 and TRBJ1-4, with TRBD1 matching over 8 bases. Germline lookup yields CDR1 MNHEY and CDR2 SVGAGI. CDR3 length equals 13 residues. Germline trimming cut 10 bases from V and 6 bases from J; bases unmatched to any gene: 7. The chain's CDR3 is CATSMTGDEKLFF. In nucleotides, the CDR3 is TGTGCCACTTCAATGACAGGGGATGAAAAACTGTTTTTT.

V gene TRBV6-1 combines with J gene TRBJ2-2; 10 bases line up with TRBD2. The germline gives CDR1 MNHNS, CDR2 SASEGT. V was clipped by 4 bases and J by 7 bases; unmatched bases: 9. CDR3 length: 16 residues. The CDR3 DNA follows: TGTGCCAGCAGTGCCTCTAGCGGGAGTGGGGGCGGGGAGCTGTTTTTT. Its translation: CASSASSGSGGGELFF.

The chain has TRBV11-3 and TRBJ1-1; D not certain. V was trimmed by 5 bases and J by 10 bases, leaving 23 bases between them. The germline V gene has CDR1 SGHNT and CDR2 YENEEA. This CDR3 has 15 residues. The CDR3 reads CASSRPGSTGLRAFF. The CDR3 DNA reads as TGTGCCAGCAGCCGCCCCGGTAGCACGGGGTTGAGAGCTTTCTTT.

CDR3 coding DNA: TGTGCCAGCGGGAGGGGTGGGGAGCTGTTTTTT. Protein product: CASGRGGELFF. The genes are TRBV28 and TRBJ2-2, with 7 bases fitting TRBD2. With V trimmed by 8 bases and J by 8 bases, 2 bases remained unmatched. The CDR3 contains 11 residues. Germline loops: CDR1 MDHEN, CDR2 SYDVKM. Using reference TRBV28 and TRBJ2-2 for the parts outside the CDR3, the full variable domain is DVKVTQSSRYLVKRTGEKVFLECVQDMDHENMFWYRQDPGLGLRLIYFSYDVKMKEKGDIPEGYSVSREKKERFSLILESASTNQTSMYLCASGRGGELFFGEGSRLTVL.

This chain uses TRBV19 with TRBJ2-7, with D perhaps TRBD2 (6 bases). Trimming shortened V by 6 bases and J by 6 bases, and 15 bases separated the two germline ends. The length of the CDR3 is 13 residues. Per the germline V gene, CDR1 is LNHDA and CDR2 is SQIVND (reference sequence). CDR3 protein: CASRTPGVAEQYF. The DNA of the CDR3 is TGTGCCAGTAGGACGCCGGGGGTCGCCGAGCAGTACTTC. Full variable domain (outside the CDR3, taken from reference TRBV19 and TRBJ2-7): DGGITQSPKYLFRKEGQNVTLSCEQNLNHDAMYWYRQDPGQGLRLIYYSQIVNDFQKGDIAEGYSVSREKKESFPLTVTSAQKNPTAFYLCASRTPGVAEQYFGPGTRLTVT.

The genes are TRBV5-1 and TRBJ1-3; D is unclear. Deletions cut 4 bases from V and 0 bases from J, with 8 bases between. The CDR3 contains 14 residues. Germline V CDR1 and CDR2: SGHRS, YFSETQ. For the CDR3, the DNA is TGCGCCAGCAGCCCCGAGGTCTCTGGAAACACCATATATTTT. Amino acids: CASSPEVSGNTIYF.

J is TRBJ1-4 and V is TRBV10-3; the match to TRBD1 covers 9 bases. Germline assignment: CDR1 ENHRY and CDR2 SYGVKD. The CDR3 runs 14 residues. V lost 6 bases and J lost 8; bases outside the gene matches: 7. For the CDR3, the DNA is TGTGCCATCAGGGGCACCGGGACAGGGGAAAAACTGTTTTTT. Amino acid sequence: CAIRGTGTGEKLFF.

The chain couples TRBV10-3 to TRBJ2-2; TRBD2 aligns across 12 bases. Germline V gene data show CDR1 as ENHRY and CDR2 as SYGVKD. Unmatched junction bases numbered 7, after V lost 2 bases and J lost 9 bases. The CDR3 covers 16 residues. CDR3 bases: TGTGCCATCAGTGAGATCTCTAGCGGGAGGGGCCGGGAGCTGTTTTTT. It yields the protein CAISEISSGRGRELFF.

The chain is built from TRBV27 and TRBJ2-3; TRBD1 aligns across 7 bases. Germline lookup yields CDR1 MNHEY and CDR2 SMNVEV (reference sequence). The CDR3 spans 17 residues. V lost 6 bases and J lost 2; bases outside the gene matches: 14. CDR3 nucleotides: TGTGCCAGCAGGCGAAAAGCCGGGACAGCGATCACAGATACGCAGTATTTT. This sequence encodes CASRRKAGTAITDTQYF.